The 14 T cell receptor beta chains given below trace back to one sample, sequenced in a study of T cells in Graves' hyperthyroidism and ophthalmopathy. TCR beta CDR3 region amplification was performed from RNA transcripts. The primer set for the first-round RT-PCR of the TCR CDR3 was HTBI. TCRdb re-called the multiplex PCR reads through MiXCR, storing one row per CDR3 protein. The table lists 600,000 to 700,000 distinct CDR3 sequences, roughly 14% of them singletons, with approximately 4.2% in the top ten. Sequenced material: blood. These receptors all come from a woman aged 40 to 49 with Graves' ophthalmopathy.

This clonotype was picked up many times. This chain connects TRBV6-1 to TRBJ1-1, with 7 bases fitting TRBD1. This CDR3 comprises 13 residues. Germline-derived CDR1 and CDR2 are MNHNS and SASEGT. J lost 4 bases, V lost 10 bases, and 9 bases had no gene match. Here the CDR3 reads CATHRGRGTEAFF. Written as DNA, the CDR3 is TGTGCCACCCACAGGGGCCGGGGCACTGAAGCTTTCTTT.

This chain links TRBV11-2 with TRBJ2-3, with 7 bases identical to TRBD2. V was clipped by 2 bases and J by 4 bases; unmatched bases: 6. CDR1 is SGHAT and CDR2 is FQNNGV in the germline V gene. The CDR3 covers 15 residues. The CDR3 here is CASSLWGGSSDTQYF. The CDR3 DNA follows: TGTGCCAGCAGCTTATGGGGCGGGAGCTCAGATACGCAGTATTTT.

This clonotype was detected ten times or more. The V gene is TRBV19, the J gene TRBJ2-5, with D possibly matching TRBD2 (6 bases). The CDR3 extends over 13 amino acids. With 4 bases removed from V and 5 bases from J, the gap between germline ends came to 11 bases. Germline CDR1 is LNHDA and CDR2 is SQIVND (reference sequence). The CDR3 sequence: CASSNDAGETQYF. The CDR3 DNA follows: TGTGCCAGTAGTAACGACGCGGGGGAGACCCAGTACTTC.

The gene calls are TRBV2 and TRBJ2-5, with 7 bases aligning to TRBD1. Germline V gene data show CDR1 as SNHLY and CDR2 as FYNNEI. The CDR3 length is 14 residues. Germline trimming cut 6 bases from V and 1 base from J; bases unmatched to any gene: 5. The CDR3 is CASRQGPLQETQYF. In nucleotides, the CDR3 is TGTGCCAGCAGACAGGGGCCCCTCCAAGAGACCCAGTACTTC.

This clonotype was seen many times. CDR3 bases: TGTGCCGGAAAACCGGGACAGCAAGAGACCCAGTACTTC. It specifies CAGKPGQQETQYF. The gene calls are TRBV12-3 or TRBV12-4 and TRBJ2-5; 7 bases line up with TRBD1. V trimming: 11 bases; J trimming: 2 bases; junction bases outside the gene matches: 8. This CDR3 spans 13 amino acids.

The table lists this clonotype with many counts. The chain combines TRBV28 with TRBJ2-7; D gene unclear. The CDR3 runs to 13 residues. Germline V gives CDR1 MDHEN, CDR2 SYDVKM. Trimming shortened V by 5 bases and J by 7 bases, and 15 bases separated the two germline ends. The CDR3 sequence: CASSPPHRGEQYF. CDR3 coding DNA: TGTGCCAGCAGTCCCCCTCATCGTGGGGAGCAGTACTTC. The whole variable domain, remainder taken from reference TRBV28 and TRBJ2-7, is DVKVTQSSRYLVKRTGEKVFLECVQDMDHENMFWYRQDPGLGLRLIYFSYDVKMKEKGDIPEGYSVSREKKERFSLILESASTNQTSMYLCASSPPHRGEQYFGPGTRLTVT.

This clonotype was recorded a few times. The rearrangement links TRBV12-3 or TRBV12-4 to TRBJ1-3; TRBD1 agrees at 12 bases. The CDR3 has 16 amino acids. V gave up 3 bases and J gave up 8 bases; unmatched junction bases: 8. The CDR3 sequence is CASSFPGQGAVDTIYF. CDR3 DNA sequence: TGTGCCAGCAGTTTCCCGGGACAGGGGGCAGTTGACACCATATATTTT.

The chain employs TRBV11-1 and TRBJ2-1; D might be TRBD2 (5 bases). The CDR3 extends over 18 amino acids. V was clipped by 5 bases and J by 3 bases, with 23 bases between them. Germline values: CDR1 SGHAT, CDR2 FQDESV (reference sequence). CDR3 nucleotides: TGTGCCAGCAGCCCAAAGTTGGCAGCCCGTGAGGGCTACAATGAGCAGTTCTTC. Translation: CASSPKLAAREGYNEQFF.

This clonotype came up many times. CDR3 residues: CASSLLAGGFIEQYF. CDR3 in DNA: TGTGCCAGCAGCTTACTAGCGGGAGGGTTTATCGAGCAGTACTTC. The chain links TRBV7-2 to TRBJ2-7; 12 bases map to TRBD2. The CDR3 sequence is 15 residues long. Losses at the gene ends were 2 bases for V and 6 bases for J; bases not matched to a gene: 5. In germline, CDR1 is SGHTA, CDR2 FQGNSA. The full variable domain, completed using reference TRBV7-2 and TRBJ2-7, is GAGVSQSPSNKVTEKGKDVELRCDPISGHTALYWYRQSLGQGLEFLIYFQGNSAPDKSGLPSDRFSAERTGGSVSTLTIQRTQQEDSAVYLCASSLLAGGFIEQYFGPGTRLTVT.

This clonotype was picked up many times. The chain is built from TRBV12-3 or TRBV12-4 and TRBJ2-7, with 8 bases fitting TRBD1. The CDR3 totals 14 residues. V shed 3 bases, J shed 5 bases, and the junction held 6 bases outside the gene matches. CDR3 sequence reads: CASSFSDRVNEQYF. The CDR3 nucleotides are TGTGCCAGCAGTTTCTCGGACAGGGTCAACGAGCAGTACTTC.

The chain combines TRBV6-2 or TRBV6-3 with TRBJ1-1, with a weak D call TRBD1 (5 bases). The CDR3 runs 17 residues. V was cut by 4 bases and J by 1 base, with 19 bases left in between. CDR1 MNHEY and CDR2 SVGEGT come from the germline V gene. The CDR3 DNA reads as TGTGCCAGCAGTTCCCCCCGTGAGACGGGGGGGAACACTGAAGCTTTCTTT. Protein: CASSSPRETGGNTEAFF.

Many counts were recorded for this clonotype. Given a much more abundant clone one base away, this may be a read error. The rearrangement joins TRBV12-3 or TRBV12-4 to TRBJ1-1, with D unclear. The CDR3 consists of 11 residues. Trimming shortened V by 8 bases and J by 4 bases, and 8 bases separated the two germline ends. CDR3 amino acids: CASGRSTEAFF. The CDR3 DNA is TGTGCCAGCGGTAGGAGCACTGAAGCTTTCTTT.

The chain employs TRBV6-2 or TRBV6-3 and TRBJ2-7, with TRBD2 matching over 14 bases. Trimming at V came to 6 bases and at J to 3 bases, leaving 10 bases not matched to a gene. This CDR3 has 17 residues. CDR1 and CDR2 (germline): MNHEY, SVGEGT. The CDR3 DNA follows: TGTGCCAGCAGGCCTCCGACTAGCGGGAGGGCCGACTACGAGCAGTACTTC. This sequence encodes CASRPPTSGRADYEQYF.

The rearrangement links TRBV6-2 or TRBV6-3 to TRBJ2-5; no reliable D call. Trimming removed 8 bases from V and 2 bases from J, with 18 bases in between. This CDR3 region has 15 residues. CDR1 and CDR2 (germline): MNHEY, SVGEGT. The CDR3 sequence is CASAHSGLGQETQYF. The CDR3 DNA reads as TGTGCCAGCGCCCATTCCGGATTGGGGCAAGAGACCCAGTACTTC.